These 26 T cell receptor delta chains originate from one sample sequenced in a study of Vγ9Vδ2 T cells in congenital toxoplasmosis. TRGC- and TRDC-specific primers primed one-tube template-switch reverse transcription to make cDNA. Both the TRGC1 and TRGC2 constant genes were targeted by the TRGC primer. TCRdb re-processed the reads via CATT. The data contain approximately 200 delta-chain clones, 11% of them seen just once; the ten biggest clones take up approximately 78%. The material sequenced was gamma-delta T cells from blood. The source is a child under 10 years old born to a mother with Toxoplasma gondii infection during pregnancy, either congenitally infected or uninfected (not recorded which).

Points on this clone: This sequence is one base from a far larger clone and is likely a read error. The same CDR3 arises from other DNA sequences in this sample as well. The chain combines TRDV2 with TRDJ3, with 9 bases identical to TRDD3. This CDR3 comprises 19 residues. Germline CDR1 and CDR2: GEAIGNYY and EKD. V shed 2 bases and J 0 bases; nucleotides not matched to a gene: 7. The CDR3, as DNA: TGTGCCTGTGACAGCTGGGGGATCCGTAGCTCCTGGGACACCCGACAGATGTTTTTC. Its protein is CACDSWGIRSSWDTRQMFF.

As concerns this clone: A far larger clone lies a single base away; this is likely a read error. Distinct nucleotide sequences in the sample also encode this CDR3. This chain links TRDV2 with TRDJ3; D gene ambiguous. This CDR3 comprises 18 residues. In germline, CDR1 is GEAIGNYY, CDR2 EKD. V was shortened by 1 base and J by 4 bases, with 16 bases between the two germline ends. For the CDR3, the DNA is TGTGCCTGTGACACTACGGAGGGCCTCTCTTGGGACACCCGACAGATGTTTTTC. Translation: CACDTTEGLSWDTRQMFF.

In regard to this clone: This is likely an artifact of a read error, given a far larger clone one base away. The same CDR3 is also encoded by other DNA sequences in this sample. The chain has TRDV2 and TRDJ3; 12 bases align to TRDD3. After removal of 4 bases from V and 0 bases from J, the junction contained 6 bases not matched to a gene. CDR3 size: 19 residues. Germline-derived CDR1 and CDR2 are GEAIGNYY and EKD. The CDR3 coding sequence is TGTGCCTGTGATAGCTGGGGGATACGTAGCTCCTGGGACACCCGACAGATGTTTTTC. Its protein is CACDSWGIRSSWDTRQMFF.

This clone was observed a handful of times. The TCRdb protein, from a much larger clone, departs from this DNA's translation at residue 9, likely by read error; the protein shown derives from the DNA. The chain recombines TRDV2 with TRDJ3, with 8 positions matching TRDD3. The CDR3 loop spans 19 amino acids. Trimming at V came to 3 bases and at J to 0 bases, leaving 9 bases not matched to a gene. Germline CDR1 GEAIGNYY, CDR2 EKD. The CDR3 protein is CACDPVLGGSSWDTRQMFF. The CDR3 DNA reads TGTGCCTGTGACCCCGTACTGGGGGGTTCCTCCTGGGACACCCGACAGATGTTTTTC.

As regards this clone: This likely came from a read error, as a far larger clone is one base away. Distinct nucleotide sequences in the sample also encode this CDR3. The rearrangement links TRDV1 to TRDJ1; 9 nucleotides agree with TRDD3. Per the germline V gene, CDR1 is TSWWSYY and CDR2 is QGS. This CDR3 has 22 amino acids. The ends lost 4 bases at V and 2 bases at J; junction bases unmatched: 26. The CDR3 here is CALGAQEPLPCTAGDTTDKLIF. Written as DNA, the CDR3 is TGTGCTCTTGGGGCACAAGAACCACTTCCCTGTACTGCGGGGGATACTACCGATAAACTCATCTTT.

This chain links TRDV2 with TRDJ3; 7 nucleotides line up with TRDD3. This CDR3 contains 21 residues. Germline assignment: CDR1 GEAIGNYY and CDR2 EKD. Losses at the gene ends were 1 base for V and 0 bases for J; bases not matched to a gene: 14. The DNA for the CDR3 is TGTGCCTGTGACACGGGGAACTGGGGCCATCGAAGCTCCTGGGACACCCGACAGATGTTTTTC. Its protein is CACDTGNWGHRSSWDTRQMFF.

On this clone itself: The likely explanation is a read error, given a far larger clone one base away. Other DNA sequences of this sample code for an identical CDR3. The rearrangement uses TRDV2 and TRDJ3, with 10 bases matching TRDD3. Germline V gene data show CDR1 as GEAIGNYY and CDR2 as EKD. The CDR3 totals 19 residues. The CDR3 DNA reads as TGTGCCTGTGACCCCGTACTGGGGGATTCCTCCTGGGACACCCGACAGATGTTCTTC. Residues: CACDPVLGDSSWDTRQMFF.

On this clone: This sequence is one base from a far larger clone and is likely a read error. This same CDR3 is encoded by further DNA sequences in the sample. V and J are TRDV2 and TRDJ3; 12 nucleotides align to TRDD3. The CDR3 loop spans 19 amino acids. The V gene's germline CDR1 is GEAIGNYY and CDR2 EKD. After removal of 2 bases from V and 0 bases from J, the junction contained 4 bases not matched to a gene. The CDR3: CACDSWGIRSSWDTRQMFF. The CDR3, as DNA: TGTGCCTGTGACAGCTGGGGGATACGCAGCTCCTGGGACACCCGACAGATGTTTTTC.

In the case of this clone: A far larger clone is a single base away, which makes a read error likely. The sample holds other DNA sequences that translate to the same CDR3. J is TRDJ3 and V is TRDV2; 9 bases are a match to TRDD3. V shed 2 bases and J 0 bases; nucleotides not matched to a gene: 7. Germline V gene sequence: CDR1 GEAIGNYY, CDR2 EKD. CDR3 length: 19 amino acids. This CDR3 is CACDSWGIRSSWDTRQMFF. DNA of the CDR3: TGTGCCTGTGACAGCTGGGGGATTCGTAGCTCCTGGGACACCCGACAGATGTTTTTC.

This clone was counted only a few times. TCRdb pairs this DNA with a much larger clone's protein that differs at residue 4, likely a read error; the protein shown was translated from the DNA. The rearrangement links TRDV2 to TRDJ2, with TRDD3 matching 8 bases. CDR3 length equals 14 residues. Germline assignment: CDR1 GEAIGNYY and CDR2 EKD. CDR3 loop: CACYTWGMTAQLFF. The CDR3 DNA sequence: TGTGCCTGTTACACCTGGGGGATGACAGCACAACTCTTCTTT.

With respect to this clone: TCRdb's entry gives the protein of a much larger clone, which mismatches this DNA's translation at residue 8, likely from a read error; the protein reported here is translated from the DNA. The chain links TRDV2 to TRDJ2, with 7 bases aligning to TRDD3. The CDR3 loop spans 16 amino acids. CDR1 GEAIGNYY and CDR2 EKD come from the germline V gene. V lost 3 bases, J lost 1 base, and 7 bases stayed unmatched. This CDR3 is CACDVLGNILTAQLFF. The DNA for the CDR3 is TGTGCCTGTGACGTACTGGGGAATATTTTGACAGCACAACTCTTCTTT.

A note on this clone: The translation of this DNA and the TCRdb protein of a much larger clone differ at residue 9, probably owing to a read error; the protein shown here is translated from the DNA. The chain carries TRDV2 and TRDJ3; weak D call: TRDD3 (6 bases). V was pared by 0 bases and J by 4 bases, with 12 bases between. This CDR3 contains 17 residues. Looked up from germline, CDR1 is GEAIGNYY and CDR2 is EKD. The CDR3 DNA reads as TGTGCCTGTGACACCGCGGGGGAGGCTTGGGACACCCGACAGATGTTTTTC. The encoded protein is CACDTAGEAWDTRQMFF.

This clone showed up just a few times. The protein given by TCRdb reflects a much larger clone and differs at residue 7 from this DNA's translation, likely from a read error; the protein shown is the DNA's translation. The genes are TRDV2 and TRDJ3, with 7 bases that match TRDD3. Germline values: CDR1 GEAIGNYY, CDR2 EKD. CDR3 length equals 19 residues. Trimming took 3 bases from V and 0 from J; bases not matched to a gene: 10. DNA of the CDR3: TGTGCCTGTGACCCCGTACCGGGGGATTCCTCCTGGGACACCCGACAGATGTTTTTC. This encodes CACDPVPGDSSWDTRQMFF.

This clone was observed a handful of times. The protein TCRdb gives is from a much larger clone and does not agree with this DNA's translation at residue 4, likely a read error; the protein shown here comes from the DNA. The rearrangement links TRDV2 to TRDJ3, with 10 bases fitting TRDD3. After removal of 5 bases from V and 0 bases from J, the junction contained 9 bases not matched to a gene. The germline V gene encodes CDR1 GEAIGNYY and CDR2 EKD. This CDR3 comprises 19 residues. DNA for the CDR3: TGTGCCTGTGCCCCCGTACTGGGGGATTCCTCCTGGGACACCCGACAGATGTTTTTC. Amino acid sequence: CACAPVLGDSSWDTRQMFF.

A word on this clone: TCRdb's protein, taken from a much larger clone, differs from this DNA's translation at residue 3, likely owing to a read error; the protein displayed comes from the DNA. The chain uses TRDV1 and TRDJ1; 9 nucleotides align to TRDD3. This CDR3 comprises 22 residues. Germline CDR1 TSWWSYY, CDR2 QGS. CDR3: CAPGAQEPLPCTAGDTTDKLIF. DNA for the CDR3: TGTGCTCCTGGGGCACAAGAACCGCTTCCCTGTACTGCGGGGGATACTACCGATAAACTCATCTTT.

In its sample, this clone was seen a few times. A read error likely explains why the TCRdb protein, taken from a much larger clone, differs from this DNA's translation at residue 14; the protein shown is translated from the DNA. The chain employs TRDV2 and TRDJ3; 12 bases are shared with TRDD3. In germline, CDR1 is GEAIGNYY, CDR2 EKD. There are 19 residues in the CDR3. The CDR3 sequence is CACDSWGIRSSWDIRQMFF. In DNA, the CDR3 is TGTGCCTGTGACAGCTGGGGGATACGTAGCTCCTGGGACATCCGACAGATGTTTTTC.

Regarding this clone: TCRdb assigns this DNA the protein of a much larger clone, which departs from its translation at residue 11; this likely reflects a read error, and the protein shown comes from translating the DNA. The V gene is TRDV2, the J gene TRDJ3, with 12 bases matching TRDD3. V lost 2 bases, J lost 2 bases, and 6 bases stayed unmatched. This CDR3 is 19 amino acids long. Germline-derived CDR1 and CDR2 are GEAIGNYY and EKD. The CDR3 reads CACDSWGIRSTWDTRQMFF. The CDR3 DNA follows: TGTGCCTGTGACAGCTGGGGGATACGTAGCACCTGGGACACCCGACAGATGTTTTTC.

Worth noting for this clone: A far larger clone differs by one base, so this is likely a read error. The same CDR3 is also encoded by other DNA sequences in this sample. V is TRDV2 and J is TRDJ3, with 11 nucleotides matching TRDD3. Germline CDR1 is GEAIGNYY and CDR2 is EKD. This CDR3 has 19 amino acids. V was clipped by 2 bases and J by 0 bases; unmatched bases: 5. CDR3 DNA: TGTGCCTGTGACAGTTGGGGGATACGTAGCTCCTGGGACACCCGACAGATGTTTTTC. It codes for CACDSWGIRSSWDTRQMFF.

Comments on this clone: It differs at one base from a far larger clone, so likely a read error. Other DNA sequences within the sample encode an identical CDR3. This chain uses TRDV2 with TRDJ3; 12 bases agree with TRDD3. The germline V gene encodes CDR1 GEAIGNYY and CDR2 EKD. The CDR3 runs to 19 residues. The CDR3 DNA reads as TGTGCCTGTGACAGCTGGGGGATACGTAGCTCCTGGGACACCCGACAGATGTTCTTC. It yields the protein CACDSWGIRSSWDTRQMFF.

This clone was observed a handful of times. With a far larger clone one base away, a read error is the likely cause. This specimen includes other DNA sequences encoding the same CDR3. The chain couples TRDV2 to TRDJ2; the match to TRDD3 covers 10 bases. The CDR3 is made up of 15 amino acids. The germline V gene has CDR1 GEAIGNYY and CDR2 EKD. The CDR3 DNA is TGTGCCTGTGACATACTGGGGGATTTGACAGCTCAACTCTTCTTT. Translated: CACDILGDLTAQLFF.

This clone was found a few times. TCRdb records a much larger clone's protein for this DNA, with a difference at residue 7 that likely arises from a read error; the protein given is the translation of the DNA. The V call is TRDV2, the J call TRDJ3, with 7 bases lining up with TRDD3. V trimming: 2 bases; J trimming: 0 bases; junction bases outside the gene matches: 9. This CDR3 region has 19 residues. The germline V gene encodes CDR1 GEAIGNYY and CDR2 EKD. The CDR3 sequence is CACDSWRIRSSWDTRQMFF. The CDR3 DNA reads TGTGCCTGTGACAGCTGGAGGATACGTAGCTCCTGGGACACCCGACAGATGTTTTTC.

In its sample, this clone ranks as hyperexpanded (1% or more). The V gene is TRDV2, the J gene TRDJ2; 7 positions match TRDD3. CDR3 length equals 14 residues. The V and J ends lost 0 bases and 3 bases, in that order; junction bases with no gene match: 0. The germline CDR1 and CDR2 sequences are GEAIGNYY and EKD. The CDR3 coding sequence is TGTGCCTGTGACACCTGGGGGATGACAGCACAACTCTTCTTT. The encoded protein is CACDTWGMTAQLFF.

This clone was counted a few times. A read error is likely here: a far larger clone is one base away. Other DNA sequences in the sample encode the same CDR3. The rearrangement joins TRDV2 to TRDJ2, with D maybe TRDD3 (6 bases). The CDR3 covers 13 residues. Germline CDR1 and CDR2: GEAIGNYY and EKD. CDR3 DNA: TGTGCTTGTGACACCTGGGGGACAGCACAACTCTTCTTT. As protein: CACDTWGTAQLFF.

This clone has just a few counts. The mismatch at residue 6 between this DNA's translation and the TCRdb protein of a much larger clone likely reflects a read error; the protein shown is translated from the DNA. The gene calls are TRDV2 and TRDJ2; no clear D gene. The germline V gene has CDR1 GEAIGNYY and CDR2 EKD. There are 13 residues in the CDR3. The V and J ends lost 0 bases and 4 bases respectively, with 5 bases between them. CDR3 sequence reads: CACDTCGTAQLFF. The CDR3 DNA sequence: TGTGCCTGTGACACCTGTGGGACAGCACAACTCTTCTTT.

This chain joins TRDV2 and TRDJ1; D possibly corresponds to TRDD3 (5 bases). CDR3 length: 14 residues. Germline-derived CDR1 and CDR2 are GEAIGNYY and EKD. Trimming stripped 0 bases from V and 0 bases from J, with 7 bases between. CDR3 residues: CACDTAGDTDKLIF. DNA of the CDR3: TGTGCCTGTGACACCGCGGGGGACACCGATAAACTCATCTTT.

This clone was detected only a few times. Translating this DNA gives a protein that differs at residue 3 from the TCRdb one, which belongs to a much larger clone; a read error is likely, and the protein shown is this translation. J is TRDJ2 and V is TRDV2; TRDD3 matches 11 bases. The CDR3 covers 16 residues. Germline assignment: CDR1 GEAIGNYY and CDR2 EKD. CDR3 nucleotide sequence: TGTGCCAGTGACGTACTGGGGGATATTTTGACAGCACAACTCTTCTTT. It specifies CASDVLGDILTAQLFF.